A selection of T cell receptor beta chains follows, all from one sample in a study of CD8 T cells in Susac syndrome. One entry per CDR3 protein, called by TCRdb with MiXCR from the immunoSEQ multiplex PCR reads. The sample includes about 140,000 distinct CDR3 sequences, 95% of them seen just once. Sample: CD4+ T cells from PBMCs. The source is a human donor with Susac syndrome. Both conserved end residues are part of each CDR3. Each record gives: J gene, V gene, clone size, D gene, CDR3 DNA, CDR3 protein. The D gene is left open where the match is weak. Where a row states a size, it is once, few, many or the class of an expanded clone; other rows omit it.

TRBJ2-5 | TRBV13 | - | TRBD2 | TGTGCCAGCAGCCGGTCCCGGGACTACTTCCGGGAGACCCAGTACTTC | CASSRSRDYFRETQYF
TRBJ1-2 | TRBV3-1 | - | - | TGTGCCAGCAGCCAAGATATGGACGCTGGCTACACCTTC | CASSQDMDAGYTF
TRBJ2-7 | TRBV18 | once | - | TGTGCCAGCTCACCAACCACAGGCTGGGCCGAGCAGTACTTC | CASSPTTGWAEQYF
TRBJ1-6 | TRBV11-2 | - | - | TGTGCCAGCACCCAAGCGGGCTCACCCCTCCACTTT | CASTQAGSPLHF
TRBJ2-3 | TRBV7-2 | once | - | TGTGCCAGCACCTGGACACCGAGCACAGATACGCAGTATTTT | CASTWTPSTDTQYF
TRBJ1-1 | TRBV7-6 | - | - | TGTGCCAGCAGCTACGGGGGCAGCGTCACTGAAGCTTTCTTT | CASSYGGSVTEAFF
TRBJ2-2 | TRBV11-2 | once | - | TGTGCCAGCAGCTTAGGCAAGGCCGCCGGGGAGCTGTTTTTT | CASSLGKAAGELFF
TRBJ2-1 | TRBV4-2 | - | TRBD2 | TGTGCCAGCAGACAGCGACTAGCGGGTGGGGATGAGCAGTTCTTC | CASRQRLAGGDEQFF
TRBJ2-4 | TRBV7-8 | - | TRBD1 | TGTGCCAGCAGGGCAGGGGGCATTCAGTACTTC | CASRAGGIQYF
TRBJ1-1 | TRBV12-3/TRBV12-4 | - | TRBD1 | TGTGCCAGCAGTTTAGGCCCGGGACAGGGGACTGAAGCTTTCTTT | CASSLGPGQGTEAFF
TRBJ2-5 | TRBV30 | - | TRBD2 | TGTGCCTCCGAAGCGGGGGGTGGACAAGAGACCCAGTACTTC | CASEAGGGQETQYF
TRBJ1-1 | TRBV5-1 | - | - | TGCGCCAGCCGGGGAGGGGCCCGAGGAGCTTTCTTT | CASRGGARGAFF
TRBJ1-4 | TRBV20-1 | once | - | TGCAGTGCCTTTGCAACTAATGAAAAACTGTTTTTT | CSAFATNEKLFF
TRBJ2-7 | TRBV6-5 | - | TRBD1 | TGTGCCAGCAGTTACCGCGGACAGGGCCGCGAGCAGTACTTC | CASSYRGQGREQYF
TRBJ1-6 | TRBV5-1 | - | - | TGCGCCAGCAGCGTTCTACAGGGTGAACCATATAATTCACCCCTCCACTTT | CASSVLQGEPYNSPLHF
TRBJ1-2 | TRBV6-5 | - | - | TGTGCCAGCAGTTACTCAAGTACAGGGTACTATGGCTACACCTTC | CASSYSSTGYYGYTF
TRBJ1-5 | TRBV4-1 | - | TRBD1 | TGCGCCAGCAGCCCCCTTCTGGCGAAGGGTCAGGGGGATCAGCCCCAGCATTTT | CASSPLLAKGQGDQPQHF
TRBJ2-5 | TRBV5-1 | - | TRBD1 | TGCGCCAGCAGCTTGGTGGACAGGGGCGAGACCCAGTACTTC | CASSLVDRGETQYF
TRBJ2-2 | TRBV5-1 | few | - | TGCGCCAGCAGCTTGATGAACACCGGGGAGCTGTTTTTT | CASSLMNTGELFF
TRBJ2-1 | TRBV25-1 | - | - | TGTGCCAGCAGCCCTAGCCGTCAAGCGGCTTACAATGAGCAGTTCTTC | CASSPSRQAAYNEQFF
TRBJ2-7 | TRBV15 | - | - | TGTGCCACCAGCAGCGAAGCGACACCGGCCGAGCAGTACTTC | CATSSEATPAEQYF
TRBJ1-4 | TRBV28 | - | - | TGTGCCAGCAGCCAACAACCTGAGGGATCGGGTGAAAAACTGTTTTTT | CASSQQPEGSGEKLFF
TRBJ1-2 | TRBV20-1 | - | - | TGCAGTGCCGAAGCCAAGGGCGGCTACACCTTC | CSAEAKGGYTF
TRBJ1-1 | TRBV6-2/TRBV6-3 | - | - | TGTGCCAGCAGTACGCCTTCAGAGAACACTGAAGCTTTCTTT | CASSTPSENTEAFF
TRBJ2-2 | TRBV9 | - | - | TGTGCCAGCAGCGTAGCGGGGTCGTCATCGGGCGGGGAGCTGTTTTTT | CASSVAGSSSGGELFF
TRBJ2-7 | TRBV5-4 | - | TRBD1 | TGTGCCAGCAGCTTCTTTTCGTCGGCGTGGATCTCCACAGGGGGCGACGAGCAGTACTTC | CASSFFSSAWISTGGDEQYF
TRBJ2-1 | TRBV20-1 | - | TRBD1 | TGCAGTGCTAGTCAGGGACAGGCTTACAATGAGCAGTTCTTC | CSASQGQAYNEQFF
TRBJ1-1 | TRBV29-1 | once | - | TGCAGCGTTGAAGGGCAGCCCGTTGGAGCTTTCTTT | CSVEGQPVGAFF
TRBJ1-5 | TRBV12-3/TRBV12-4 | - | - | TGTGCCAGCAGTCTCGGCCCGACCCAGCATTTT | CASSLGPTQHF
TRBJ1-1 | TRBV15 | - | - | TGTGCCACCAGCAGAGGCCGGACACTTATCACTGAAGCTTTCTTT | CATSRGRTLITEAFF
TRBJ1-6 | TRBV28 | - | TRBD1 | TGTGCCAGCAGGGGCGGCGACAGGGGGCCGGCACCCCTCCACTTT | CASRGGDRGPAPLHF
TRBJ1-5 | TRBV18 | - | - | TGTGCCAGCTCACAAAACGAGGCTAGCAATCAGCCCCAGCATTTT | CASSQNEASNQPQHF
TRBJ1-4 | TRBV5-1 | - | - | TGCGCCAGCAGCTCGGACATTGGGGAAAAACTGTTTTTT | CASSSDIGEKLFF
TRBJ2-3 | TRBV25-1 | - | TRBD2 | TGTGCCAGCAGTGATTCTCGAGGACTAGCGGGAGCCGCAGATACGCAGTATTTT | CASSDSRGLAGAADTQYF
TRBJ2-5 | TRBV7-6 | - | TRBD1 | TGTGCCAGCAGCCACCTGGACAGGGGGAAAGAGACCCAGTACTTC | CASSHLDRGKETQYF
TRBJ2-2 | TRBV3-1 | - | - | TGTGCCAGCCATCTCTCGAACACCGGGGAGCTGTTTTTT | CASHLSNTGELFF
TRBJ2-1 | TRBV20-1 | - | TRBD1 | TGCAGTGCTATCAACGCGGGACAGGGGGGTGAGCAGTTCTTC | CSAINAGQGGEQFF
TRBJ2-1 | TRBV7-2 | - | - | TGTGCCAGCAGCCGGTTAGGTGGGGGGGCGGGTTACAATGAGCAGTTCTTC | CASSRLGGGAGYNEQFF
TRBJ1-2 | TRBV20-1 | once | TRBD1 | TGCAGTGCTGGACAGGGAGGGGGATTGAGAGGCTACACCTTC | CSAGQGGGLRGYTF
TRBJ1-1 | TRBV2 | - | - | TGTGCCAGCAGTGGTGACAGTCCCCGCGGCACTGAAGCTTTCTTT | CASSGDSPRGTEAFF
TRBJ2-3 | TRBV6-6 | - | TRBD1 | TGTGCCAGCAGTCCAGGGGGAGATACGCAGTATTTT | CASSPGGDTQYF